One and the same sample provided the 30 T cell receptor beta chains below, sequenced in a study of T cell responses to AZD1222 COVID-19 vaccine. Data came from immunoSEQ multiplex PCR; TCRdb stores just in-frame clones and leaves some out. In the table there are 150,000 to 200,000 clones, nearly 95% of which are singletons. This specimen was peripheral blood, taken 28 days after the second AZD1222 dose. Every receptor here comes from an adult who received the AZD1222 COVID-19 vaccine.

V usage is TRBV28 and J usage is TRBJ1-4; 10 bases are a match to TRBD1. Germline CDR1 reads MDHEN; CDR2 reads SYDVKM. Germline trimming cut 3 bases from V and 5 bases from J; bases unmatched to any gene: 6. The CDR3 consists of 16 residues. CDR3 coding DNA: TGTGCCAGCAGTTTGGCGGACAGGGGGGACAATGAAAAACTGTTTTTT. This sequence encodes CASSLADRGDNEKLFF.

The V call is TRBV7-9, the J call TRBJ1-3; 11 positions agree with TRBD1. V lost 6 bases to trimming and J lost 2 bases; unmatched junction nucleotides: 12. This CDR3 is 18 amino acids long. Germline V gene sequence: CDR1 SEHNR, CDR2 FQNEAQ (reference sequence). CDR3 sequence: CASSEFGQGARPGNTIYF. The CDR3 nucleotides read TGTGCCAGCAGTGAGTTCGGACAGGGGGCGAGACCTGGAAACACCATATATTTT. Full variable domain (rest looked up from reference TRBV7-9 and TRBJ1-3): DTGVSQNPRHKITKRGQNVTFRCDPISEHNRLYWYRQTLGQGPEFLTYFQNEAQLEKSRLLSDRFSAERPKGSFSTLEIQRTEQGDSAMYLCASSEFGQGARPGNTIYFGEGSWLTVV.

The rearrangement joins TRBV18 to TRBJ1-1; TRBD1 matches 7 bases. V lost 8 bases, J lost 1 base, and 13 bases stayed unmatched. Germline V gene data show CDR1 as KGHSH and CDR2 as LQKENI. The CDR3 length is 16 residues. In DNA form, the CDR3 reads TGTGCCAGCCTAGCGTGGGCAGGGGGTAAGAACACTGAAGCTTTCTTT. It codes for CASLAWAGGKNTEAFF. The variable domain in full, completed from reference TRBV18 and TRBJ1-1, reads NAGVMQNPRHLVRRRGQEARLRCSPMKGHSHVYWYRQLPEEGLKFMVYLQKENIIDESGMPKERFSAEFPKEGPSILRIQQVVRGDSAAYFCASLAWAGGKNTEAFFGQGTRLTVV.

The count of this clone is one. For the CDR3, the DNA is TGTGCCAGCAGCTTAGGGGCGGTCAGCAACTACGAGCAGTACTTC. This translates into CASSLGAVSNYEQYF. The rearrangement links TRBV7-8 to TRBJ2-7; D not resolved. The CDR3 has 15 residues. Per germline, CDR1 SGHVS and CDR2 FQNEAQ. V was trimmed by 1 base and J by 3 bases, leaving 13 bases between them.

The rearrangement uses TRBV6-4 and TRBJ1-5; TRBD1 might be the D (6 bases). Germline V gene data show CDR1 as MRHNA and CDR2 as SNTAGT. Trimming cost V 6 bases and J 7 bases, with 16 bases left between them. This CDR3 is built from 14 residues. Written as DNA, the CDR3 is TGTGCCAGCAGCCAAGAGGAGGGGGACCAGCCCCAGCATTTT. Translation: CASSQEEGDQPQHF.

This clone came up once. The chain is built from TRBV19 and TRBJ2-6, with 9 bases aligning to TRBD1. Germline lookup yields CDR1 LNHDA and CDR2 SQIVND (reference sequence). CDR3 length equals 16 residues. The V segment lost 5 bases and the J segment 9 bases; nucleotides outside the gene matches: 11. CDR3 region: CASSLNTGGEVNVLTF. CDR3 DNA: TGTGCCAGTAGTCTAAACACAGGGGGCGAGGTCAACGTCCTGACTTTC.

The rearrangement links TRBV27 to TRBJ2-7; TRBD1 aligns across 7 bases. From germline, CDR1 is MNHEY and CDR2 SMNVEV (reference sequence). The CDR3 is 12 residues long. V was pared by 10 bases and J by 1 base, with 4 bases of the junction left unmatched. CDR3 sequence reads: CATRDRSYEQYF. CDR3 nucleotides: TGTGCCACTCGGGACAGATCCTACGAGCAGTACTTC.

The genes are TRBV7-9 and TRBJ1-6, with TRBD1 matching over 10 bases. This CDR3 spans 16 amino acids. The V gene's germline CDR1 is SEHNR and CDR2 FQNEAQ (reference sequence). V was clipped by 4 bases and J by 10 bases; unmatched bases: 10. The CDR3 region has the DNA TGTGCCAGCAGCTCTATGCGACAGGGGGCATGGTCACCCCTCCACTTT. Protein: CASSSMRQGAWSPLHF. The full variable domain, with the rest looked up from reference TRBV7-9 and TRBJ1-6, is DTGVSQNPRHKITKRGQNVTFRCDPISEHNRLYWYRQTLGQGPEFLTYFQNEAQLEKSRLLSDRFSAERPKGSFSTLEIQRTEQGDSAMYLCASSSMRQGAWSPLHFGNGTRLTVT.

V is TRBV18 and J is TRBJ2-4; 9 bases are shared with TRBD1. The length of the CDR3 is 16 residues. The germline gives CDR1 KGHSH, CDR2 LQKENI. Germline trimming cut 2 bases from V and 0 bases from J; bases unmatched to any gene: 2. CDR3 region: CASSPLGQGAKNIQYF. The CDR3 DNA is TGTGCCAGCTCACCATTGGGACAGGGAGCCAAAAACATTCAGTACTTC.

This rearrangement joins TRBV3-1 (or the pseudogene TRBV3-2) to TRBJ2-7; D is undetermined. The CDR3 covers 11 residues. CDR1 and CDR2 (germline): LGHDT, YNNKEL (reference sequence). The ends were cut back, 4 bases at V and 2 bases at J, with 3 bases in the middle. In DNA form, the CDR3 reads TGTGCCAGCAGCCCCCCCTACGAGCAGTACTTC. Amino acids: CASSPPYEQYF.

The chain uses TRBV7-3 and TRBJ2-1; 11 bases line up with TRBD2. Germline V gives CDR1 SGHTA, CDR2 FQGTGA. CDR3 size: 15 residues. V gave up 5 bases and J gave up 8 bases; unmatched junction bases: 8. CDR3 coding DNA: TGTGCCAGCAGCCAATCTAGCGGGAGGTTAGATGAGCAGTTCTTC. Translated: CASSQSSGRLDEQFF.

The chain has TRBV19 and TRBJ2-7, with 8 bases lining up with TRBD1. This CDR3 comprises 15 residues. The V segment lost 5 bases and the J segment 2 bases; nucleotides outside the gene matches: 8. Germline CDR1 reads LNHDA; CDR2 reads SQIVND (reference sequence). CDR3 bases: TGTGCCAGTAGTGCCCCGGGACAGGCGCCCTACGAGCAGTACTTC. It codes for CASSAPGQAPYEQYF.

The chain uses TRBV28 and TRBJ1-6; TRBD1 agrees at 8 bases. V lost 4 bases and J lost 0; bases outside the gene matches: 5. This CDR3 is built from 17 residues. From germline, CDR1 is MDHEN and CDR2 SYDVKM. The CDR3 DNA follows: TGTGCCAGCAGTTCTCGGACAGGGAGCTCCTATAATTCACCCCTCCACTTT. Protein product: CASSSRTGSSYNSPLHF.

The chain uses TRBV5-4 and TRBJ2-2, with 8 bases fitting TRBD2. This CDR3 is built from 17 residues. The germline V gene encodes CDR1 SGHNT and CDR2 YYREEE (reference sequence). V trimming: 6 bases; J trimming: 6 bases; junction bases outside the gene matches: 16. The CDR3 loop is CASKRGNPAGEAGELFF. The CDR3 region has the DNA TGTGCCAGCAAAAGGGGCAACCCAGCGGGAGAGGCCGGGGAGCTGTTTTTT.

The chain couples TRBV6-4 to TRBJ1-1; D unresolved. The V end was cut by 0 bases, the J end by 1 base, with 15 bases between. The length of the CDR3 is 17 residues. CDR1 and CDR2 (germline): MRHNA, SNTAGT. This CDR3 reads CASSDSAPMVENTEAFF. For the CDR3, the DNA is TGTGCCAGCAGTGACTCTGCTCCGATGGTTGAGAACACTGAAGCTTTCTTT.

This sequence joins TRBV14 and TRBJ2-7; possibly TRBD2 for D (5 bases). V lost 4 bases and J lost 2, with 12 bases in between. CDR1 and CDR2 (germline): SGHDN, FVKESK. The CDR3 spans 14 residues. This chain's CDR3 is CASSRGLGAYEQYF. DNA for the CDR3: TGTGCCAGCAGCCGAGGTCTCGGGGCCTACGAGCAGTACTTC.

The chain couples TRBV5-6 to TRBJ2-7; D is ambiguous. CDR3 length: 16 residues. V was cut by 4 bases and J by 0 bases, with 17 bases left in between. Looked up from germline, CDR1 is SGHDT and CDR2 is YYEEEE. This CDR3 reads CASSRNLGYLSYEQYF. CDR3 nucleotide sequence: TGTGCCAGCAGCCGCAACCTCGGGTATCTCTCCTACGAGCAGTACTTC.

The CDR3 region is CASSGGTGPNTEAFF. The CDR3 DNA follows: TGTGCCAGCAGTGGTGGGACAGGACCGAACACTGAAGCTTTCTTT. The J gene is TRBJ1-1, the V gene TRBV3-1 (or the pseudogene TRBV3-2); 8 bases map to TRBD1. The CDR3 spans 15 residues. V was clipped by 6 bases and J by 1 base; unmatched bases: 7. Germline V gene data show CDR1 as LGHDT and CDR2 as YNNKEL (reference sequence).

J is TRBJ2-7 and V is TRBV23-1; TRBD1 might be the D (5 bases). TRBV23-1 is an ORF, with its function uncertain. V was shortened by 2 bases and J by 9 bases, with 11 bases between the two germline ends. There are 12 residues in the CDR3. CDR3 bases: TGCGCCAGCAGTCAAAAAGGGGTAAGGCAGTACTTC. It specifies CASSQKGVRQYF.

This rearrangement joins TRBV6-2 or TRBV6-3 to TRBJ1-1; D gene uncertain. The germline V gene has CDR1 MNHEY and CDR2 SVGEGT. The V and J ends lost 1 base and 5 bases respectively, with 14 bases between them. This CDR3 is 15 amino acids long. The CDR3 region is CASSYFGRSGTEAFF. The CDR3 coding sequence is TGTGCCAGCAGTTACTTCGGACGTTCGGGGACTGAAGCTTTCTTT.

The chain joins TRBV30 to TRBJ1-2, with 8 positions matching TRBD1. V lost 2 bases and J lost 4; bases outside the gene matches: 12. The CDR3 runs to 16 residues. The V gene's germline CDR1 is GTSNPN and CDR2 SVGIG (reference sequence). CDR3 sequence (DNA): TGTGCCTGGAGTACAGATGACAGGGGCTTATTCTATGGCTACACCTTC. Its translation is CAWSTDDRGLFYGYTF.

This chain connects TRBV6-2 or TRBV6-3 to TRBJ1-6; D not resolved. This CDR3 contains 14 residues. From germline, CDR1 is MNHEY and CDR2 SVGEGT. Trimming stripped 2 bases from V and 7 bases from J, with 9 bases between. The CDR3 bases are TGTGCCAGCAGTTACGGGGTCGTGAATTCACCCCTCCACTTT. Translated, it gives CASSYGVVNSPLHF.

This rearrangement joins TRBV7-3 to TRBJ2-5, with D possibly being TRBD2 (5 bases). Germline V gene sequence: CDR1 SGHTA, CDR2 FQGTGA. This CDR3 has 15 amino acids. V lost 0 bases and J lost 0, with 8 bases in between. The CDR3 sequence is CASSLTFGDQETQYF. CDR3 DNA: TGTGCCAGCAGCTTAACGTTCGGGGACCAAGAGACCCAGTACTTC.

This clone appeared a single time. The chain couples TRBV5-1 to TRBJ2-3; D not certain. V lost 4 bases and J lost 0, with 12 bases in between. Germline V CDR1 and CDR2: SGHRS, YFSETQ. This CDR3 has 15 amino acids. This chain's CDR3 is CASSEAPLSTDTQYF. CDR3 bases: TGCGCCAGCAGCGAAGCCCCACTAAGCACAGATACGCAGTATTTT.

This chain connects TRBV7-2 to TRBJ2-7; D ambiguous. Trimming removed 3 bases from V and 3 bases from J, with 9 bases in between. The length of the CDR3 is 13 residues. Germline CDR1 and CDR2: SGHTA and FQGNSA. The CDR3 sequence is CASSFSQNYEQYF. Written as DNA, the CDR3 is TGTGCCAGCAGCTTTTCCCAGAACTACGAGCAGTACTTC.

The rearrangement joins TRBV28 to TRBJ2-5; 7 bases are a match to TRBD1. The CDR3 loop spans 15 amino acids. Germline-derived CDR1 and CDR2 are MDHEN and SYDVKM. V lost 4 bases and J lost 2; bases outside the gene matches: 7. The CDR3, as DNA: TGTGCCAGCAGTTCCCCGGGACAGATTCAAGAGACCCAGTACTTC. Its protein product is CASSSPGQIQETQYF. Full variable domain (missing parts from reference TRBV28 and TRBJ2-5): DVKVTQSSRYLVKRTGEKVFLECVQDMDHENMFWYRQDPGLGLRLIYFSYDVKMKEKGDIPEGYSVSREKKERFSLILESASTNQTSMYLCASSSPGQIQETQYFGPGTRLLVL.

The V call is TRBV10-3, the J call TRBJ2-2; TRBD2 aligns across 13 bases. V shed 7 bases, J shed 1 base, and the junction held 6 bases outside the gene matches. The CDR3 contains 17 residues. CDR1 ENHRY and CDR2 SYGVKD come from the germline V gene. This CDR3 is CAITGTSGVVNTGELFF. DNA of the CDR3: TGTGCCATCACCGGGACTAGCGGGGTAGTGAACACCGGGGAGCTGTTTTTT.

J is TRBJ2-7 and V is TRBV7-8; possible D gene TRBD1, 6 bases. Trimming stripped 1 base from V and 3 bases from J, with 13 bases between. Looked up from germline, CDR1 is SGHVS and CDR2 is FQNEAQ. There are 15 residues in the CDR3. The chain's CDR3 is CASSLVGAVGYEQYF. The CDR3 nucleotides are TGTGCCAGCAGCTTAGTGGGGGCGGTGGGCTACGAGCAGTACTTC.

CDR3 loop: CASSQEIARAGELFF. The DNA of the CDR3 is TGCGCCAGCAGCCAAGAGATTGCCCGGGCCGGGGAGCTGTTTTTT. The chain employs TRBV4-3 and TRBJ2-2; D not certain. V was trimmed by 0 bases and J by 6 bases, leaving 11 bases between them. This CDR3 contains 15 residues. Germline lookup yields CDR1 LGHNA and CDR2 YSLEER.

The chain uses TRBV3-1 (or the pseudogene TRBV3-2) and TRBJ1-6; unclear D gene. The CDR3 runs to 15 residues. V shed 4 bases and J shed 5 bases, with 12 bases lying between them. CDR1 and CDR2 (germline): LGHDT, YNNKEL (reference sequence). The CDR3 region has the DNA TGTGCCAGCAGCCCTCTCGGAATCCATAATTCACCCCTCCACTTT. Its translation is CASSPLGIHNSPLHF.